These T cell receptor beta chains were read from a single sample in a study of a mutant IDH1 vaccine in newly diagnosed glioma. What these receptors recognize is not known. Repertoires were generated with immunoSEQ multiplex PCR, while TCRdb's copy carries only in-frame clones and drops some. The table shows roughly 86,000 clones, with roughly 90% occurring only once. This sample comprised PBMCs, obtained from a glioma patient whose treatment included an IDH1 peptide vaccine. The receptors shown here come from a woman aged 45-60 years with glioma. Both conserved end residues are part of each CDR3. A D gene is named only where the DNA matches it firmly. Some rows mark clone size as missing; the rest say once, few, many or name a class of expanded clone.

TRBV6-1	NA	NA	16	TRBJ1-5	TGTGCCAGCAGTGAGGTTTGGGGGCGCGGAAATCAGCCCCAGCATTTT	CASSEVWGRGNQPQHF
TRBV5-1	NA	TRBD1	16	TRBJ2-2	TGCGCCAGCAGCCCCGGGACAGGGGGCAACACCGGGGAGCTGTTTTTT	CASSPGTGGNTGELFF
TRBV10-3	NA	TRBD1	13	TRBJ2-1	TGTGCCATCAGTGCGGACAGGGTTGGTGAGCAGTTCTTC	CAISADRVGEQFF
TRBV9	NA	NA	14	TRBJ1-4	TGTGCCAGCAGCGTAGAAACAGTTGGTGAAAAACTGTTTTTT	CASSVETVGEKLFF
TRBV28	NA	NA	14	TRBJ1-1	TGTGCCAGCAGGACGACAGGACTGAACACTGAAGCTTTCTTT	CASRTTGLNTEAFF
TRBV12-2	NA	NA	17	TRBJ2-2	TGTGCAAGTCGCTTAGGTGGCCGGGAGGGCCCCACCGGGGAGCTGTTTTTT	CASRLGGREGPTGELFF
TRBV6-6	NA	TRBD1	16	TRBJ1-2	TGTGCCAGCAGTGTCCCAGGACAGGGTAAAGCCTATGGCTACACCTTC	CASSVPGQGKAYGYTF
TRBV11-2	NA	NA	13	TRBJ1-2	TGTGCCAGCAGCAGAGTCACTAACTATGGCTACACCTTC	CASSRVTNYGYTF
TRBV6-6	NA	NA	15	TRBJ2-1	TGTGCCAGCGGGTCGGACGGGCTCTTCTACAATGAGCAGTTCTTC	CASGSDGLFYNEQFF
TRBV6-5	NA	TRBD1	14	TRBJ1-5	TGTGCCAGCACTTATAGGGGGCGGGATCAGCCCCAGCATTTT	CASTYRGRDQPQHF
TRBV5-4	NA	NA	13	TRBJ1-2	TGTGCCAGCAGCTGGGATAGGGGCTATGGCTACACCTTC	CASSWDRGYGYTF
TRBV5-6	NA	NA	13	TRBJ2-5	TGTGCCAGCACTTTACAGGGTTGGGAGACCCAGTACTTC	CASTLQGWETQYF
TRBV10-2	once	TRBD2	14	TRBJ2-3	TGCGCCAGCAAGTCTAGCGGGCTCACAGATACGCAGTATTTT	CASKSSGLTDTQYF
TRBV28	NA	NA	14	TRBJ2-1	TGTGCCAGCAGCCCCCAATCCTCTTCTCGTGAGCAGTTCTTC	CASSPQSSSREQFF
TRBV5-1	NA	TRBD1	14	TRBJ2-7	TGCGCCAGCAGCTTCGGGACAGTCTCCTACGAGCAGTACTTC	CASSFGTVSYEQYF
TRBV12-5	NA	TRBD1	14	TRBJ2-7	TGTGCTAGTGGTTGGAGACAGGGGGCATACGAGCAGTACTTC	CASGWRQGAYEQYF
TRBV9	NA	NA	15	TRBJ2-7	TGTGCCAGCAGCGTGGTCCGTCACGGGTGCTACGAGCAGTACTTC	CASSVVRHGCYEQYF
TRBV9	once	TRBD1	17	TRBJ1-1	TGTGCCAGCAGCGTAGGGGGCAGGGGGTTAATGAACACTGAAGCTTTCTTT	CASSVGGRGLMNTEAFF
TRBV2	once	TRBD1	17	TRBJ2-3	TGTGCCAGCAGTCACCCCCGGGACAGGGGGGGGATAGATACGCAGTATTTT	CASSHPRDRGGIDTQYF
TRBV19	NA	TRBD2	14	TRBJ2-3	TGTGCTTCGGGGCTAGCGGGAGGCACAGATACGCAGTATTTT	CASGLAGGTDTQYF
TRBV4-1	once	TRBD1	20	TRBJ1-1	TGCGCCAGCAGCCAAGACCCGGGACAGGGTTTCTTTTTTGGTGGGACTGAAGCTTTCTTT	CASSQDPGQGFFFGGTEAFF
TRBV7-3	NA	NA	17	TRBJ2-2	TGTGCCAGCAGCTTAGGGGTACAGGGTTCGAGCACCGGGGAGCTGTTTTTT	CASSLGVQGSSTGELFF
TRBV27	NA	NA	15	TRBJ2-7	TGTGCCAGCAGTTTATATGCGGGACTCCATTACGAGCAGTACTTC	CASSLYAGLHYEQYF
TRBV30	NA	NA	14	TRBJ2-5	TGTGCCTGGAGTGTACGCAGGGCGAGAAAGACCCAGTACTTC	CAWSVRRARKTQYF
TRBV5-1	NA	NA	14	TRBJ1-4	TGCGCCAGCAGCTCTATGGGTACTAATGAAAAACTGTTTTTT	CASSSMGTNEKLFF
TRBV29-1	NA	NA	11	TRBJ2-7	TGCAGCGTTGGAAGGGTCTACGAGCAGTACTTC	CSVGRVYEQYF
TRBV2	NA	NA	11	TRBJ2-1	TGTGCCGGGCGGGGTTACAATGAGCAGTTCTTC	CAGRGYNEQFF
TRBV5-1	once	NA	14	TRBJ1-2	TGTGCCAGCAGCTTTGACCGTTCTAACTATGGCTACACCTTC	CASSFDRSNYGYTF
TRBV7-2	NA	NA	12	TRBJ2-1	TGTGCCAGCAGCTCGAGAGGCAATGAGCAGTTCTTC	CASSSRGNEQFF
TRBV28	NA	TRBD2	17	TRBJ2-4	TGTGCCAGCAGTCGACGGACTAGCGGCATAGCCAAAAACATTCAGTACTTC	CASSRRTSGIAKNIQYF
TRBV7-9	NA	NA	12	TRBJ1-5	TGTGCCAGCAGCTTAGATGAACAGCCCCAGCATTTT	CASSLDEQPQHF